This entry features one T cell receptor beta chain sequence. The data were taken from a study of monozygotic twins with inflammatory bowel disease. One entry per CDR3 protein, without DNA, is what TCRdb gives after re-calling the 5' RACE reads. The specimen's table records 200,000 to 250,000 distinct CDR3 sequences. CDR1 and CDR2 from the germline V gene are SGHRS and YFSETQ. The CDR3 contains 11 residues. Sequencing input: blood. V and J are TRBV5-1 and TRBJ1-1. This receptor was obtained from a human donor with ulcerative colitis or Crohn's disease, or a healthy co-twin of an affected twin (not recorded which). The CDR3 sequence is CASSGLGGAFF.